The 30 T cell receptor beta chains below come from one sample, sequenced in a study of monozygotic twins with inflammatory bowel disease. TCRdb re-called the 5' RACE reads, yielding one record per CDR3 amino acid sequence without DNA. The sample's table shows fewer than 450,000 distinct CDR3 sequences. The sample comprised blood. The receptors originated from a human donor with ulcerative colitis or Crohn's disease, or a healthy co-twin of an affected twin (not recorded which).

The chain carries TRBV4-2 and TRBJ1-5. The germline V gene has CDR1 LGHNA and CDR2 YNFKEQ. This CDR3 is built from 15 residues. The CDR3 sequence: CASSQDEGLGQPQHF.

The chain couples TRBV20-1 to TRBJ1-1. Germline assignment: CDR1 DFQATT and CDR2 SNEGSKA (reference sequence). This CDR3 contains 12 residues. The CDR3 protein is CSAGYLNTEAFF.

The chain links TRBV5-6 to TRBJ2-5. CDR3 size: 13 residues. The germline V gene has CDR1 SGHDT and CDR2 YYEEEE. The CDR3 sequence is CASSSGVWETQYF.

J is TRBJ2-3 and V is TRBV20-1; TCRdb names TRBD1, which stays unverified in the absence of DNA. The CDR3 spans 14 residues. Germline CDR1 reads DFQATT; CDR2 reads SNEGSKA (reference sequence). The CDR3 spells CSASIGQGSDTQYF.

The J gene is TRBJ1-1, the V gene TRBV9; lacking DNA, the TRBD1 call made by TCRdb goes unchecked. Germline V gene data show CDR1 as SGDLS and CDR2 as YYNGEE. This CDR3 spans 13 amino acids. The CDR3 loop is CASSVVSGSEAFF.

This chain links TRBV12-3 or TRBV12-4 with TRBJ2-5; TCRdb returns TRBD2, unconfirmable since there is no DNA. CDR3 length: 18 residues. The CDR3 sequence: CASSLAPGLAGGGETQYF.

The chain couples TRBV10-3 to TRBJ2-5; TCRdb picks TRBD2, but there is no DNA to check that call. The CDR3 is 18 residues long. Germline loops: CDR1 ENHRY, CDR2 SYGVKD. This CDR3 is CAISEMTSGGMGQETQYF.

The chain couples TRBV5-1 to TRBJ2-1; without DNA, the TCRdb call of TRBD2 cannot be checked. Germline CDR1 reads SGHRS; CDR2 reads YFSETQ. The CDR3 sequence is 16 residues long. The CDR3 region is CASSSYSGGAAGEQFF.

The chain has TRBV13 and TRBJ2-3; TCRdb indicates TRBD2, and absent DNA this call remains unverified. The germline CDR1 and CDR2 sequences are PRHDT and FYEKMQ (reference sequence). The CDR3 is 15 residues long. The CDR3 reads CASSLAQRVIDTQYF.

The rearrangement uses TRBV6-5 and TRBJ2-7; TCRdb designates TRBD1, a call that cannot be tested without DNA. The length of the CDR3 is 15 residues. Germline assignment: CDR1 MNHEY and CDR2 SVGAGI. This CDR3 reads CASSYQVQRGAEQYF.

The rearrangement uses TRBV9 and TRBJ1-3; TCRdb lists TRBD1, though no DNA is available to test this call. The CDR3 is 17 amino acids. CDR1 is SGDLS, CDR2 YYNGEE, per germline. The CDR3 region is CASSVQAHRDSGNTIYF.

The V gene is TRBV5-5, the J gene TRBJ1-3. Germline lookup yields CDR1 SGHKS and CDR2 YYEKEE (reference sequence). The CDR3 totals 18 residues. The CDR3 sequence: CASSLVPSTGSSGNTIYF.

The chain is built from TRBV9 and TRBJ2-6; the TCRdb call, TRBD1, lacks DNA for checking. Germline CDR1 and CDR2: SGDLS and YYNGEE. This CDR3 region has 15 residues. This chain's CDR3 is CASSVDRAGANVLTF.

The chain joins TRBV5-1 to TRBJ2-3; the TRBD2 assignment by TCRdb is unverifiable without DNA. Germline CDR1 is SGHRS and CDR2 is YFSETQ. The CDR3 is made up of 16 amino acids. The CDR3: CASSLGAAPSTDTQYF.

The rearrangement links TRBV20-1 to TRBJ2-1; TCRdb selects TRBD1, and the lack of DNA leaves this call unchecked. The CDR3 loop spans 12 amino acids. Looked up from germline, CDR1 is DFQATT and CDR2 is SNEGSKA (reference sequence). The CDR3 reads CSARTGDWEQFF.

The V and J genes are TRBV27 and TRBJ2-5. The CDR3 contains 13 residues. Germline V gene sequence: CDR1 MNHEY, CDR2 SMNVEV (reference sequence). This chain's CDR3 is CTSSLGGEETQYF.

The chain links TRBV6-1 to TRBJ2-5; TCRdb proposes TRBD2, but this gene call is untestable without DNA. Germline CDR1 reads MNHNS; CDR2 reads SASEGT. CDR3 length: 14 residues. This CDR3 is CASRSSGVRETQYF.

The gene calls are TRBV20-1 and TRBJ2-3; the TCRdb call, TRBD1, lacks DNA for checking. The CDR3 extends over 15 amino acids. Germline V lookup: CDR1 DFQATT, CDR2 SNEGSKA (reference sequence). This chain's CDR3 is CSARGGWLGRDTQYF.

The CDR3 protein is CASSSSHPSSYNSPLHF. The J gene is TRBJ1-6, the V gene TRBV12-3 or TRBV12-4. This CDR3 is built from 17 residues.

The chain has TRBV9 and TRBJ2-2. The germline V gene encodes CDR1 SGDLS and CDR2 YYNGEE. The CDR3 is 13 residues long. The CDR3 sequence: CASSVSPAGELFF.

This chain connects TRBV5-6 to TRBJ2-3; TCRdb outputs TRBD2, but without DNA this stays unchecked. Germline CDR1 is SGHDT and CDR2 is YYEEEE. The CDR3 loop spans 20 amino acids. The CDR3 is CASSSVGGTSALLYTDTQYF.

The CDR3 loop reads CSATGTVSYNEQFF. This rearrangement joins TRBV29-1 to TRBJ2-1; TCRdb selects TRBD1, and the lack of DNA leaves this call unchecked. CDR1 SQVTM and CDR2 ANQGSEA come from the germline V gene. This CDR3 contains 14 residues.

The rearrangement joins TRBV7-6 to TRBJ2-1. CDR1 and CDR2 from the germline V gene are SGHVS and FNYEAQ. This CDR3 has 16 residues. This CDR3 is CASSDFGGSFGNEQFF.

The J gene is TRBJ1-2, the V gene TRBV15. The CDR3 extends over 15 amino acids. The V gene's germline CDR1 is LNHNV and CDR2 YYDKDF (reference sequence). The CDR3: CATSRDLGATYGYTF.

V and J are TRBV20-1 and TRBJ2-5; no DNA is available, so the TRBD1 call from TCRdb remains unchecked. Germline CDR1 and CDR2: DFQATT and SNEGSKA (reference sequence). The CDR3 consists of 15 residues. The CDR3 loop reads CSASLEGKGQETQYF.

This chain joins TRBV25-1 and TRBJ2-7. This CDR3 comprises 12 residues. Germline V gene data show CDR1 as MGHDK and CDR2 as SYGVNS. CDR3 loop: CAVQDPSYEQYF.

The J gene is TRBJ1-2, the V gene TRBV7-3; the TRBD1 assignment by TCRdb is unverifiable without DNA. The CDR3 extends over 13 amino acids. CDR1 SGHTA and CDR2 FQGTGA come from the germline V gene. The CDR3 is CASSPYTGDIYTF. Together with reference TRBV7-3 and TRBJ1-2, the CDR3 gives the full variable domain: GAGVSQTPSNKVTEKGKYVELRCDPISGHTALYWYRQSLGQGPEFLIYFQGTGAADDSGLPNDRFFAVRPEGSVSTLKIQRTERGDSAVYLCASSPYTGDIYTFGSGTRLTVV.

This chain uses TRBV30 with TRBJ1-2. Germline CDR1 is GTSNPN and CDR2 is SVGIG (reference sequence). This CDR3 is 14 amino acids long. The CDR3 reads CAWHDGEGNYGYTF.

The chain combines TRBV7-8 with TRBJ2-1. This CDR3 spans 13 amino acids. Germline CDR1 and CDR2: SGHVS and FQNEAQ. CDR3 region: CASSQSAYNEQFF.

The V call is TRBV5-1, the J call TRBJ2-7; TCRdb's D call, TRBD2, is unchecked because there is no DNA. This CDR3 is 17 amino acids long. The germline V gene has CDR1 SGHRS and CDR2 YFSETQ. The CDR3 loop reads CASSSRLAGGGPYEQYF.